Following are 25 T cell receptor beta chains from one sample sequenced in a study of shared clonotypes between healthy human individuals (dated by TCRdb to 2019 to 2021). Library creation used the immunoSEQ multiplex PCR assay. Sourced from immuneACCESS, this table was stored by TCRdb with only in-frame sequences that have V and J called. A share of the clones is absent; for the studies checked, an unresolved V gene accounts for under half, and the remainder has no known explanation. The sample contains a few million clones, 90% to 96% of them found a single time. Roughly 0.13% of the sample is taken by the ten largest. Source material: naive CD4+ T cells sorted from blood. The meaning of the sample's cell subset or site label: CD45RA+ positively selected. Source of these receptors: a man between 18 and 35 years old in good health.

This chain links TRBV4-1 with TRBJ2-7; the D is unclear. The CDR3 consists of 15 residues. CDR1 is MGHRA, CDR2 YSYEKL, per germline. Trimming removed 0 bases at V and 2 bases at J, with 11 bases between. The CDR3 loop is CASSQDLIGPYEQYF. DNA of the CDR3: TGCGCCAGCAGCCAAGATCTCATAGGCCCCTACGAGCAGTACTTC.

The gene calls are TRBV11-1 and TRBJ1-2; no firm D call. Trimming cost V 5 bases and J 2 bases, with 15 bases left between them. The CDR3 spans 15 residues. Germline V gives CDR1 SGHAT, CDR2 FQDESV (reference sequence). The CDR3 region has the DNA TGTGCCAGCAGCCCCCGGAGTCTGGGGAACTATGGCTACACCTTC. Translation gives CASSPRSLGNYGYTF.

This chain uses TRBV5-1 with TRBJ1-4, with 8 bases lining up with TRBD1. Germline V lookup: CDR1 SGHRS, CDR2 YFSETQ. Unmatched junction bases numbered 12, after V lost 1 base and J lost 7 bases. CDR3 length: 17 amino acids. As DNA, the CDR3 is TGCGCCAGCAGCTTGTCCCAGGGGGCCATGATTGGTGAAAAACTGTTTTTT. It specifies CASSLSQGAMIGEKLFF.

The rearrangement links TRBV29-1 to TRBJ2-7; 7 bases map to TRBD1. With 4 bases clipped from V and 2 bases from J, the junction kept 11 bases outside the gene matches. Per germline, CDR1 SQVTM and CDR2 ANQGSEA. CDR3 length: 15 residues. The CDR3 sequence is CSVGTRTGGPYEQYF. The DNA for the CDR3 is TGCAGCGTTGGGACACGGACAGGTGGCCCCTACGAGCAGTACTTC.

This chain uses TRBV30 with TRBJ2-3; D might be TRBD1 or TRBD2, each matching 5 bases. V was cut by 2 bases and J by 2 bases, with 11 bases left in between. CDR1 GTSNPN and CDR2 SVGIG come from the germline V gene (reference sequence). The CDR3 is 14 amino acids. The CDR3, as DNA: TGTGCCTGGAGTACGGGACCCATCACAGATACGCAGTATTTT. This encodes CAWSTGPITDTQYF.

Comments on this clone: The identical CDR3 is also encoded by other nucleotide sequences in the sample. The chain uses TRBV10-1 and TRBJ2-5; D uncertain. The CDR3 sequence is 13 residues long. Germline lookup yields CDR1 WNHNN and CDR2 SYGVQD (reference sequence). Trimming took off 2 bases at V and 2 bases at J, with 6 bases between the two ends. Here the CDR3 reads CASSENIQETQYF. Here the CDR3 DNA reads TGCGCCAGCAGTGAGAACATACAAGAGACCCAGTACTTC.

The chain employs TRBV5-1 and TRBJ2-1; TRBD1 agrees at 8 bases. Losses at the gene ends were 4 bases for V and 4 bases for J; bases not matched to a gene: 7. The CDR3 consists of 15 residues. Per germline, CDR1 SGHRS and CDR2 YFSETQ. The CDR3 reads CASSATGTGYNEQFF. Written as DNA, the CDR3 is TGCGCCAGCAGCGCAACCGGGACAGGATACAATGAGCAGTTCTTC.

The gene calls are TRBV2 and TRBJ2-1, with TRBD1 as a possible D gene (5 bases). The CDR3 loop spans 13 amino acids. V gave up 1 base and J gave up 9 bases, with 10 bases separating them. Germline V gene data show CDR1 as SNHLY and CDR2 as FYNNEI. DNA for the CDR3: TGTGCCAGCAGTGAAGAGGCGACAGCTGAGCAGTTCTTC. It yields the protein CASSEEATAEQFF.

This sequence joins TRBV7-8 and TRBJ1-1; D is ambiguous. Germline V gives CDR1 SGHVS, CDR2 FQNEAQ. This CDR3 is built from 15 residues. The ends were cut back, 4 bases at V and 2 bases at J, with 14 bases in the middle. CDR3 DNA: TGTGCCAGCAGCTCGAAAAAAGACGGAAACACTGAAGCTTTCTTT. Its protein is CASSSKKDGNTEAFF.

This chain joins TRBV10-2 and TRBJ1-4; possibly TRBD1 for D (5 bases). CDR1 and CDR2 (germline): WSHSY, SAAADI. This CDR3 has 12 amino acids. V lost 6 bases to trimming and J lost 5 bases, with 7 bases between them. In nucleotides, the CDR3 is TGCGCCAGCAGGACAGCAAATGAAAAACTGTTTTTT. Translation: CASRTANEKLFF.

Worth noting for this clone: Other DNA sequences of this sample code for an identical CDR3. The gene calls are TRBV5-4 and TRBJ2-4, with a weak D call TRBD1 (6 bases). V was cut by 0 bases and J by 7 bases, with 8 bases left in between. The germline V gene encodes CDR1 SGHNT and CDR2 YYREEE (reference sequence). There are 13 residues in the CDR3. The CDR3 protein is CASSLGQGNIQYF. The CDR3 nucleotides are TGTGCCAGCAGCTTGGGTCAGGGGAACATTCAGTACTTC.

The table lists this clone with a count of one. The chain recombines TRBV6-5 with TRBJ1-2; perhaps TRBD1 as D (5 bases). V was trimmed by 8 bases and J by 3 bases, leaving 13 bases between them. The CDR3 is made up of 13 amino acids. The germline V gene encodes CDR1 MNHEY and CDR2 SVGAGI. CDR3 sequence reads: CASHQGLHYGYTF. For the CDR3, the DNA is TGTGCCAGCCATCAGGGCCTTCACTATGGCTACACCTTC.

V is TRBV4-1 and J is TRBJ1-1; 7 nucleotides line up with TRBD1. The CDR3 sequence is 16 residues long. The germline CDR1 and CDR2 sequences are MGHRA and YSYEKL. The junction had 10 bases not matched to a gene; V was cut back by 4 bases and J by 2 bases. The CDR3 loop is CASSRARTGENTEAFF. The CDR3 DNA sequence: TGCGCCAGCAGCCGGGCGCGGACAGGCGAAAACACTGAAGCTTTCTTT.

The CDR3 here is CASSEWSLGDTF. The CDR3 DNA reads TGTGCCAGCAGTGAATGGAGTCTGGGCGACACCTTC. The chain couples TRBV6-1 to TRBJ1-2; no definite D call. V lost 2 bases and J 12 bases, leaving 13 bases between the germline ends. This CDR3 has 12 residues. The germline gives CDR1 MNHNS, CDR2 SASEGT.

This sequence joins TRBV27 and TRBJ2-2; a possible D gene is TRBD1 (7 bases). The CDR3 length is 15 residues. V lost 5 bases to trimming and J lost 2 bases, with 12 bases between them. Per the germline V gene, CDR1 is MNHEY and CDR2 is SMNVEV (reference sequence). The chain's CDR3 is CASSRGRGNTGELFF. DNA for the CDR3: TGTGCCAGCAGTAGGGGGCGGGGTAACACCGGGGAGCTGTTTTTT.

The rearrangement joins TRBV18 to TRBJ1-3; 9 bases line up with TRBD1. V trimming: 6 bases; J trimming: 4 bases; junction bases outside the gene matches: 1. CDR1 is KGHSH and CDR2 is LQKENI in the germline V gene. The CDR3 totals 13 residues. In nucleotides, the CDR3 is TGTGCCAGCTCCGGGACAGGGGGAAACACCATATATTTT. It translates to CASSGTGGNTIYF. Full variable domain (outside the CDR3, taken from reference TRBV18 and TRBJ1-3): NAGVMQNPRHLVRRRGQEARLRCSPMKGHSHVYWYRQLPEEGLKFMVYLQKENIIDESGMPKERFSAEFPKEGPSILRIQQVVRGDSAAYFCASSGTGGNTIYFGEGSWLTVV.

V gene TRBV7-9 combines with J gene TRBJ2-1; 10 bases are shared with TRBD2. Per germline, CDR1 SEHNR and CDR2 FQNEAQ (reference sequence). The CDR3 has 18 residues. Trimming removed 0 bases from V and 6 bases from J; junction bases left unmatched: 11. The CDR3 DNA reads TGTGCCAGCAGCTTAGCGAATAGAGAGGCTAGCGGGGGCAATGAGCAGTTCTTC. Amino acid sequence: CASSLANREASGGNEQFF.

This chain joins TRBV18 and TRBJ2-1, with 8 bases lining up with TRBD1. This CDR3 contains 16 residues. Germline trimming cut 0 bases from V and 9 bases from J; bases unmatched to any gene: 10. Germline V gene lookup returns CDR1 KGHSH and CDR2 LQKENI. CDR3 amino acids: CASSPPLQGALFEQFF. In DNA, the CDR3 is TGTGCCAGCTCACCACCGCTGCAGGGGGCGTTATTTGAGCAGTTCTTC.

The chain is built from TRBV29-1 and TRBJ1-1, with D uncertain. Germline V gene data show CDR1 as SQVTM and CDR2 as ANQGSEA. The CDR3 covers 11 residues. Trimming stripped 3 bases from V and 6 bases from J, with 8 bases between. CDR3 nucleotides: TGCAGCGTTGAGAACGGCGCTGAAGCTTTCTTT. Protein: CSVENGAEAFF.

The CDR3 spells CASSPLGGSTQETQYF. The CDR3 nucleotides read TGTGCCAGCAGCCCCTTGGGGGGATCGACCCAAGAGACCCAGTACTTC. The chain uses TRBV5-6 and TRBJ2-5; tentatively, D is TRBD2 (6 bases). Germline CDR1 reads SGHDT; CDR2 reads YYEEEE. The CDR3 consists of 16 residues. The germline V and J ends were trimmed by 4 bases and 1 base, with 17 bases remaining between them.

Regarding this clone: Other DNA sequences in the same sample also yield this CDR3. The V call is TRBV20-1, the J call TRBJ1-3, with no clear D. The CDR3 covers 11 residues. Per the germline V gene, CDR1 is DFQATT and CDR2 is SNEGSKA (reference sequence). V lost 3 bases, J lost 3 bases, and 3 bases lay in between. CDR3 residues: CSARVGNTIYF. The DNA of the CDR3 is TGCAGTGCTAGGGTTGGAAACACCATATATTTT.

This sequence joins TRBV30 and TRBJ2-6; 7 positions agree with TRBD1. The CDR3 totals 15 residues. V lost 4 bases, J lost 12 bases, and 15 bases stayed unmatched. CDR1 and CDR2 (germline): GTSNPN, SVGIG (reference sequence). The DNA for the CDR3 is TGTGCCTGGACTCCCACCAGGGACAGCCGATCCGTCCTGACTTTC. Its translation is CAWTPTRDSRSVLTF.

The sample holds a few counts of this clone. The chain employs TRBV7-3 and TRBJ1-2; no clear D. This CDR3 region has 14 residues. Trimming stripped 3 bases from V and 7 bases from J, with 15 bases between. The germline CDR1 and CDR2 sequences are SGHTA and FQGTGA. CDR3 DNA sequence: TGTGCCAGCAGCTTCTCCCCGGAGGGCACTGGCTACACCTTC. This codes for CASSFSPEGTGYTF.

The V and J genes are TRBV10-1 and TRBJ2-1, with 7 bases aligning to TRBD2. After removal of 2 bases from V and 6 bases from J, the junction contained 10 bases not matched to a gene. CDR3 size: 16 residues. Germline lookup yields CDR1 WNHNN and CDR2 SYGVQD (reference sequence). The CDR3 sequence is CASSENPAGVRNEQFF. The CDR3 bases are TGCGCCAGCAGTGAGAATCCCGCGGGAGTTCGCAATGAGCAGTTCTTC.

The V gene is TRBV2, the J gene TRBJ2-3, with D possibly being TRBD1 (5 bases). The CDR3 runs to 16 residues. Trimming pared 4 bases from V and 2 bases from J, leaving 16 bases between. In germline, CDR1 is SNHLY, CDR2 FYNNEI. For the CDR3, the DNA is TGTGCCAGCAGTGTGGGGCTAGAAGGGTACACAGATACGCAGTATTTT. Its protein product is CASSVGLEGYTDTQYF.